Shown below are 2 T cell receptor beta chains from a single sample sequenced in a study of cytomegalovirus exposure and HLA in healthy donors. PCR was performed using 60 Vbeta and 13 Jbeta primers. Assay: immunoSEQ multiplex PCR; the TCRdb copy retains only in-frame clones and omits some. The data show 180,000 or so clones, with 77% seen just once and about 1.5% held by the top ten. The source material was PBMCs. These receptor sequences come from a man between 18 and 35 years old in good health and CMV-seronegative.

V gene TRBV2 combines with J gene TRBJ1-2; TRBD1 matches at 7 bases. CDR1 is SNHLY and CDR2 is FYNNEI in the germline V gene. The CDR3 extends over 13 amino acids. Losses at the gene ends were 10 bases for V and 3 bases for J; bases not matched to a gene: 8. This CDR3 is CATGTDSHYGYTF. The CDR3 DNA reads TGTGCCACGGGGACAGATTCACACTATGGCTACACCTTC.

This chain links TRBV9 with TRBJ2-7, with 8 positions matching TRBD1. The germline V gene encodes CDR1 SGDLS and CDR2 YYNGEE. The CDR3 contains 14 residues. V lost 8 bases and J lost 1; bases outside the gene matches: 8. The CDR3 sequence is CARGCDRGSYEQYF. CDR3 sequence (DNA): TGTGCCAGGGGATGCGACAGGGGTTCCTACGAGCAGTACTTC.